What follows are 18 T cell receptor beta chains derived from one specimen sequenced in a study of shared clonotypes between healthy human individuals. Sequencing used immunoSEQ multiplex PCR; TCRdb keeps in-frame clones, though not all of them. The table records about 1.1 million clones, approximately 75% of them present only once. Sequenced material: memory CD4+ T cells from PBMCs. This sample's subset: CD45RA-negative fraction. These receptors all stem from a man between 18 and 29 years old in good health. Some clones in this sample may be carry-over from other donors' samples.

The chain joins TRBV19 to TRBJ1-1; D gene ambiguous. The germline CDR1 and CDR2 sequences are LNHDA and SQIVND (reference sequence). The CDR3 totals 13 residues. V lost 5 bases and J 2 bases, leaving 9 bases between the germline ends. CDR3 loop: CASSRVRNTEAFF. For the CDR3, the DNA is TGTGCCAGTAGTCGAGTCAGAAACACTGAAGCTTTCTTT.

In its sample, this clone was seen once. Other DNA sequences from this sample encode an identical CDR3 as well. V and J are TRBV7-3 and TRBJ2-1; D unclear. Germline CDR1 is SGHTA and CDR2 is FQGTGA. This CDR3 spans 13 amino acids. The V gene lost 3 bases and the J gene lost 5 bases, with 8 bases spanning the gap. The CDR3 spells CASSLTRDNEQFF. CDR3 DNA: TGTGCCAGCAGCTTGACCCGGGACAATGAGCAGTTCTTC.

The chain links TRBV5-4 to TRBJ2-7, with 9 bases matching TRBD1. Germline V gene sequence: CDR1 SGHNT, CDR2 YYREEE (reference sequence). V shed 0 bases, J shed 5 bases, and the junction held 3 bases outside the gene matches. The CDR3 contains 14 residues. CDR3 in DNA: TGTGCCAGCAGCTTGGGGGACAGGGACAACGAGCAGTACTTC. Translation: CASSLGDRDNEQYF.

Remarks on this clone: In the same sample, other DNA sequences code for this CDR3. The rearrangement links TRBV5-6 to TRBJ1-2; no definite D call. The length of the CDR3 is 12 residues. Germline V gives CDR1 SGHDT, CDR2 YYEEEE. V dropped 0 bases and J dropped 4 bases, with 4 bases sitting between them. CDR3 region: CASSLETYGYTF. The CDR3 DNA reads TGTGCCAGCAGCTTGGAAACCTATGGCTACACCTTC. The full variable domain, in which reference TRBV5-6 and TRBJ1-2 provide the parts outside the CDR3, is DAGVTQSPTHLIKTRGQQVTLRCSPKSGHDTVSWYQQALGQGPQFIFQYYEEEERQRGNFPDRFSGHQFPNYSSELNVNALLLGDSALYLCASSLETYGYTFGSGTRLTVV.

The CDR3 is CASSLPGTPVRGYTF. The DNA for the CDR3 is TGTGCCAGCAGTTTACCCGGGACACCAGTGCGCGGCTACACCTTC. This chain uses TRBV28 with TRBJ1-2; perhaps TRBD1 as D (6 bases). The length of the CDR3 is 15 residues. Trimming shortened V by 2 bases and J by 8 bases, and 18 bases separated the two germline ends. Germline-derived CDR1 and CDR2 are MDHEN and SYDVKM.

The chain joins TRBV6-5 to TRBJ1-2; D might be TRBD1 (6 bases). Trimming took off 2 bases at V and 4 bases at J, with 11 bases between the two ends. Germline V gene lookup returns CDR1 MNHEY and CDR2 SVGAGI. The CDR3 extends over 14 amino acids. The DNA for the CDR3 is TGTGCCAGCAGTTACGCGGGGACATCCTATGGCTACACCTTC. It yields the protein CASSYAGTSYGYTF.

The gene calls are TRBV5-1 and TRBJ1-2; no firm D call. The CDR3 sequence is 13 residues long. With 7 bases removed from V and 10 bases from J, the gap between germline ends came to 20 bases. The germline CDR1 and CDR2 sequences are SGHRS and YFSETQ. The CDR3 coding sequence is TGCGCCAGCTCCGCCGGGCTATCCGTTGTCTACACCTTC. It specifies CASSAGLSVVYTF. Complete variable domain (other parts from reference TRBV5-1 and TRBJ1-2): KAGVTQTPRYLIKTRGQQVTLSCSPISGHRSVSWYQQTPGQGLQFLFEYFSETQRNKGNFPGRFSGRQFSNSRSEMNVSTLELGDSALYLCASSAGLSVVYTFGSGTRLTVV.

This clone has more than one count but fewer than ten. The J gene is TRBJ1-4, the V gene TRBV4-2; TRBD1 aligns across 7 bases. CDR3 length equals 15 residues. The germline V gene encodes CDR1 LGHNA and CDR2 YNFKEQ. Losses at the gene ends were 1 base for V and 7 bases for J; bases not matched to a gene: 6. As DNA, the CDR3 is TGTGCCAGCAGCCAAGTCACAGGGGCCGGTGAAAAACTGTTTTTT. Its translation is CASSQVTGAGEKLFF.

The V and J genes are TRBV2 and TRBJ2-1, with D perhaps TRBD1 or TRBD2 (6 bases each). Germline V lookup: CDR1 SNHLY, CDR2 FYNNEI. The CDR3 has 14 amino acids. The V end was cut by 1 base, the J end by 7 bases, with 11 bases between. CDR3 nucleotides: TGTGCCAGCAGTGAAGGGGGGGCGCGAAATGAGCAGTTCTTC. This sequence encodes CASSEGGARNEQFF.

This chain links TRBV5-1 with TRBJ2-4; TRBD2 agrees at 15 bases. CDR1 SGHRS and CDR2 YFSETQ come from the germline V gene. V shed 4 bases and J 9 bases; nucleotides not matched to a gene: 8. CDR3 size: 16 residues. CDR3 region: CASSTNPGLAGGIQYF. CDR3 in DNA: TGCGCCAGCAGCACAAACCCGGGACTAGCGGGAGGCATTCAGTACTTC.

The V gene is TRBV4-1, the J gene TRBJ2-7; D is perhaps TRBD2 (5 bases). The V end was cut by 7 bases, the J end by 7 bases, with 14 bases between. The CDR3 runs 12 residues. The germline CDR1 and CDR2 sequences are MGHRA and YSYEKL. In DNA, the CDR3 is TGCGCCAGCACCTCGGGGTCGGGTGAGCAGTACTTC. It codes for CASTSGSGEQYF.

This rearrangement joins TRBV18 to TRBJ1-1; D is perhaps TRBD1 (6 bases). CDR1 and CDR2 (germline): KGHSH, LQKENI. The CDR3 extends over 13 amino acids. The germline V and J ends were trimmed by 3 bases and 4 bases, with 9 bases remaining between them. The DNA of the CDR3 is TGTGCCAGCTCACCCACACAGGGCACTGAAGCTTTCTTT. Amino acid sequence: CASSPTQGTEAFF.

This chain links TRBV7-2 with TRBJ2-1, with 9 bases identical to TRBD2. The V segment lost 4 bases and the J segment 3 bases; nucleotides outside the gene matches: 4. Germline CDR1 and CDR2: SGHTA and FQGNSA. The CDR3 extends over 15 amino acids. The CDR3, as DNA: TGTGCCAGCAGCTCCAATAGCGGGAGCTACAATGAGCAGTTCTTC. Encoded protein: CASSSNSGSYNEQFF.

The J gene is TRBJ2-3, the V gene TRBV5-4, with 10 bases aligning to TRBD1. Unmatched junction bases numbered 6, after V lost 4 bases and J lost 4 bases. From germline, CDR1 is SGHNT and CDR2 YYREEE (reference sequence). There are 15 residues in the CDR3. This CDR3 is CASSPETGGPDTQYF. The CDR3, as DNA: TGTGCCAGCAGCCCAGAGACAGGGGGCCCAGATACGCAGTATTTT.

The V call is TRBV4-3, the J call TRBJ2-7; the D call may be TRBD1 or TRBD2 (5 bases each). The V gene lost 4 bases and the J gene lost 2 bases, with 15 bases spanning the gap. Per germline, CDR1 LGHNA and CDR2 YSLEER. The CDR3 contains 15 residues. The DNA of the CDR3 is TGCGCCAGCAGCCGAATAACAGGAGGTCCCTACGAGCAGTACTTC. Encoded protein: CASSRITGGPYEQYF.

DNA for the CDR3: TGTGCCAGCAGCGCGGGACAGAGGGAACGGGAAAAACTGTTTTTT. It is translated as CASSAGQREREKLFF. The chain joins TRBV6-1 to TRBJ1-4, with 7 bases fitting TRBD1. Germline CDR1 reads MNHNS; CDR2 reads SASEGT. CDR3 length: 15 amino acids. With V trimmed by 6 bases and J by 8 bases, 12 bases remained unmatched.

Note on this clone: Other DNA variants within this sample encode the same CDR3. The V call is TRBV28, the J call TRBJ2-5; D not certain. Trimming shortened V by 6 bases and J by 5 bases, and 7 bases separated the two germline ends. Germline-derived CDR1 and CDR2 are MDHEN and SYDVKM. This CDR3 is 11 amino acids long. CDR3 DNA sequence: TGTGCCAGCAGCCGTGAGGAGACCCAGTACTTC. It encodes CASSREETQYF. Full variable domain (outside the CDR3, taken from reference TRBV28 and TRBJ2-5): DVKVTQSSRYLVKRTGEKVFLECVQDMDHENMFWYRQDPGLGLRLIYFSYDVKMKEKGDIPEGYSVSREKKERFSLILESASTNQTSMYLCASSREETQYFGPGTRLLVL.

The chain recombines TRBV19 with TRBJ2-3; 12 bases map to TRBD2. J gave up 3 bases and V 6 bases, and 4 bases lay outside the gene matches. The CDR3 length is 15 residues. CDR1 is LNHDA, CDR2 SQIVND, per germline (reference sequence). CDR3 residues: CASSLGTSGTDTQYF. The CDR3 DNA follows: TGTGCCAGTAGCCTCGGGACTAGCGGGACAGATACGCAGTATTTT.